A selection of T cell receptor beta chains follows, all from one sample in a study of blood T cells in healthy people across ages. TCRdb independently ran MiXCR on the 5' RACE reads; one entry per CDR3 protein. The data contain around 970,000 distinct CDR3 sequences, 51% of them singletons. Sequences were obtained from blood. Receptor source: a woman in her fifties or sixties in good health. Each CDR3 is given with its conserved first and last residue. D genes are given only for firm matches. The size field is filled for only some rows; it gives once, few, many or a size class.

j_call,clone_size,v_call,d_call,cdr3_nt,cdr3_aa
TRBJ2-5,-,TRBV11-2,-,TGTGCCAGCGGGACCCAAGAGACCCAGTACTTC,CASGTQETQYF
TRBJ2-7,-,TRBV5-1,TRBD1,TGCGCCAGCAGCTTGGTGGGTAGGGGACAGGGCCGCTACGAGCAGTACTTC,CASSLVGRGQGRYEQYF
TRBJ2-7,-,TRBV5-4,-,TGTGCCAGCAGCTCGACAGCGGTCCGATCCGAGCAGTACTTC,CASSSTAVRSEQYF
TRBJ1-2,-,TRBV12-3/TRBV12-4,-,TGTGCCAGCAGGGCAGGGTTGGGCTATGGCTACACCTTC,CASRAGLGYGYTF
TRBJ1-2,-,TRBV12-3/TRBV12-4,-,TGTGCCAGCAGTAAAGGGGGTTTCATCTATGGCTACACCTTC,CASSKGGFIYGYTF
TRBJ2-7,-,TRBV7-2,TRBD2,TGTGCCAGCAGCTTAGCTGGGACTAGCGGGAGTGACGAGCAGCACTTC,CASSLAGTSGSDEQHF
TRBJ2-7,-,TRBV21-1,-,TGTGCCAGAGGGAACAGGGATGAGCAGTACTTC,CARGNRDEQYF
TRBJ2-3,-,TRBV24-1,TRBD2,TGTGCCACCAGTGATCACGTGGGACTAGCGGGAGCAGATACGCAGTATTTT,CATSDHVGLAGADTQYF
TRBJ2-3,few,TRBV12-3/TRBV12-4,TRBD1,TGTGCCAGCAGTTGGGGGACAGGGGGGTCAGATACGCAGTATTTT,CASSWGTGGSDTQYF
TRBJ2-3,few,TRBV25-1,TRBD2,TGTGCCAGCAGTAACCTAGCGGGAAGCACAGATACGCAGTATTTT,CASSNLAGSTDTQYF
TRBJ1-5,few,TRBV10-3,-,TGTGCCATCAGTGACGGGGGAAGGGTTCAGCCCCAGCATTTT,CAISDGGRVQPQHF
TRBJ2-3,-,TRBV2,-,TGTGCCAGCCGGCTTCGGGACATATACACAGATACGCAGTATTTT,CASRLRDIYTDTQYF
TRBJ2-6,many,TRBV13,-,TGTGCCAGCAGCCCCAAGGGGCCAGGGGCCAACGTCCTGACTTTC,CASSPKGPGANVLTF
TRBJ1-5,few,TRBV24-1,TRBD1,TGTGCCACCAGTCGACAGGGGAATCAGCCCCAGCATTTT,CATSRQGNQPQHF
TRBJ1-5,-,TRBV7-2,-,TGTGCCAGCAGCTTAGGGCGCAGGGACGGGCAGCCCCAGCATTTT,CASSLGRRDGQPQHF
TRBJ2-7,few,TRBV25-1,-,TGTGCCAGCAGTCAACAGGGTTTCTCCTACGAGCAGTACTTC,CASSQQGFSYEQYF
TRBJ2-3,-,TRBV27,TRBD1,TGTGCCAGCAGTTTTGGCAGGGGGTTCACAGATACGCAGTATTTT,CASSFGRGFTDTQYF
TRBJ2-7,few,TRBV5-1,-,TGCGCCAGCAGCCCCACTTACAGGGACGAGCAGTACTTC,CASSPTYRDEQYF